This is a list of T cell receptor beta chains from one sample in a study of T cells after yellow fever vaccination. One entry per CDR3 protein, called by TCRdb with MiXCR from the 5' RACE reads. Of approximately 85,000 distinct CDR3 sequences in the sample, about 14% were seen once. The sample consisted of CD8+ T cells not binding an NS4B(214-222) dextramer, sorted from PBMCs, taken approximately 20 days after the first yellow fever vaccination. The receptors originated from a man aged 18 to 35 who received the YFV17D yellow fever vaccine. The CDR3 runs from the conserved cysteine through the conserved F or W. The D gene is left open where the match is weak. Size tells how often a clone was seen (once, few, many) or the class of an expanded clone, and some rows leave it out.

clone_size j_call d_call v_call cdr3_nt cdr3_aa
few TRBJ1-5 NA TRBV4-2 TGTGCCAGCAGCCAAACCCAGGGTCAGCCCCAGCATTTT CASSQTQGQPQHF
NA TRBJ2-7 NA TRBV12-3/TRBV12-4 TGTGCCAGCAGTTTATATTGGACCTACGAGCAGTACTTC CASSLYWTYEQYF
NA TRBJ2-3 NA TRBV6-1 TGTGCCAGCAATAAGGTTGGGGTGACCCCAGATACGCAGTATTTT CASNKVGVTPDTQYF
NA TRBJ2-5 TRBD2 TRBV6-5 TGTGCCAGCAGTCCTATCACTAGCGTAGAAGAGACCCAGTACTTC CASSPITSVEETQYF
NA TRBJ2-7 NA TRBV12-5 TGTGCTAGTGGTTCGGGACCCACGGGGGAGCAGTACTTC CASGSGPTGEQYF
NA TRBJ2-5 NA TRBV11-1 TGTGCCAGCAGCTTAGTGGGCGACGCCAGGAACTTC CASSLVGDARNF
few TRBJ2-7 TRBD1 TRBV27 TGTGCCAGCAGTTCCGGGACAGATGCCTACGAGCAGTACTTC CASSSGTDAYEQYF
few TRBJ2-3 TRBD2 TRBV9 TGTGCCAGCAGCGTAGGGCAGCGGGGGATCACAGATACGCAGTATTTT CASSVGQRGITDTQYF
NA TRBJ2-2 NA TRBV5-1 TGCGCCAGCAGCTGGAAACCCGAGGGGCAATGGACCGGGGAGCTGTTTTTT CASSWKPEGQWTGELFF
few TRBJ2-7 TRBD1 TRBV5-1 TGCGCCAGCAGTTCCGACAGGGGCCACGAGCAGTACTTC CASSSDRGHEQYF
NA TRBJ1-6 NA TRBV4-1 TGCGCCAGCAGCCAAGAACCGCGGGGCGCGGATTCACCCCTCCACTTT CASSQEPRGADSPLHF
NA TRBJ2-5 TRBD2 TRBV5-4 TGTGCCAGCAGCCTTTGGGGGGGGACGGAAGAGACCCAGTACTTC CASSLWGGTEETQYF
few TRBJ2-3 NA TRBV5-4 TGTGCCAGCAGCTTGGGGGGGAGGACAGATACGCAGTATTTT CASSLGGRTDTQYF
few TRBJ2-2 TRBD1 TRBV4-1 TGCGCCAGCAGCCAGGGACAGGGTCTATCCGGGGAGCTGTTTTTT CASSQGQGLSGELFF
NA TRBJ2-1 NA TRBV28 TGTGCCAGCAGCCCTGTAGTCCCATCCTACAATGAGCAGTTCTTC CASSPVVPSYNEQFF
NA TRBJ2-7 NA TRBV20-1 TGCAGTGCCGATACAAGGAAAAGCTCCTACGAGCAGTACTTC CSADTRKSSYEQYF
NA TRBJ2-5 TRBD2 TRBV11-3 TGTGCCAGCAGCTTATCCGGACCCGGGTTTAGCGGGGCGCACAACGGGGAGACCCAGTACTTC CASSLSGPGFSGAHNGETQYF
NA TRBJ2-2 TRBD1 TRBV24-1 TGTGCCACCAGTGGACAGGGGAACACCGGGGAGCTGTTTTTT CATSGQGNTGELFF
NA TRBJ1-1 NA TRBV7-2 TGTGCCAGCAGCCCTGGGGGGGGCAAGTACACTGAAGCTTTCTTT CASSPGGGKYTEAFF
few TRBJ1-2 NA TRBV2 TGTGCCAGCAGTACCAGCAGGGGACCCTATGGCTACACCTTC CASSTSRGPYGYTF
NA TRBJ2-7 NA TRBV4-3 TGCGCCAGCAGCCAAGATGTGGGTTCCAATAACGAGCAGTACTTC CASSQDVGSNNEQYF
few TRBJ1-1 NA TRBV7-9 TGTGCCAGCAGCTCGGTATATCGAGTGGGAGCTTTCTTT CASSSVYRVGAFF
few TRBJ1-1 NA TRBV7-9 TGTGCCAGCAGCGCTTATCACACTGAAGCTTTCTTT CASSAYHTEAFF
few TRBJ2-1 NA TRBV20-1 TGCAGTGCTAGAGATTGGCGTGCCCTTCAGGGCTACTACAATGAGCAGTTCTTC CSARDWRALQGYYNEQFF
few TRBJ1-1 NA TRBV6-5 TGTGCCAGCAGTTACGACAACACTGAAGCTTTCTTT CASSYDNTEAFF
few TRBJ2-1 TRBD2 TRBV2 TGTGCCAGCAGGGGACTAGCGGGGGCTAAAAGCTCCTACAATGAGCAGTTCTTC CASRGLAGAKSSYNEQFF
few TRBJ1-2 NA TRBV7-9 TGTGCCAGCAGCTTCGTAGCAGATGGCTACACCTTC CASSFVADGYTF